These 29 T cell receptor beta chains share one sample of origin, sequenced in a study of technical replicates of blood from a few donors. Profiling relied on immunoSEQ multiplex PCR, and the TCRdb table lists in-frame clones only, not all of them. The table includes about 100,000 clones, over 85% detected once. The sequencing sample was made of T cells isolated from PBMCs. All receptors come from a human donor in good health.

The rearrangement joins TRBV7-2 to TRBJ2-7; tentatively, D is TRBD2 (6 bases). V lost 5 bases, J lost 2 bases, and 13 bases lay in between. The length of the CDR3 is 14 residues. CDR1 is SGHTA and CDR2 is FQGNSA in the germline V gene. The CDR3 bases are TGTGCCAGCAGCGACCGGCGGGGAGCCTACGAGCAGTACTTC. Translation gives CASSDRRGAYEQYF. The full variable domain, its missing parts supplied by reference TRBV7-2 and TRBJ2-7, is GAGVSQSPSNKVTEKGKDVELRCDPISGHTALYWYRQSLGQGLEFLIYFQGNSAPDKSGLPSDRFSAERTGGSVSTLTIQRTQQEDSAVYLCASSDRRGAYEQYFGPGTRLTVT.

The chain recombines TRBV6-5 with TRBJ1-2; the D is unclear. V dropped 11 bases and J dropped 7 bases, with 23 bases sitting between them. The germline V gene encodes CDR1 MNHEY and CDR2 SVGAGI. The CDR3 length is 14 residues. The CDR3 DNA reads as TGTGCCGGCATACCTCGGGGAGCTGGTGGTGGCTACACCTTC. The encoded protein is CAGIPRGAGGGYTF.

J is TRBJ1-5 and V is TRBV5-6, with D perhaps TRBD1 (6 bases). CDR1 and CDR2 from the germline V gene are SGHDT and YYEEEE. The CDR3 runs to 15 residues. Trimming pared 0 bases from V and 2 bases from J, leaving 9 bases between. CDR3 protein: CASSLGGGRNQPQHF. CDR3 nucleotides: TGTGCCAGCAGCTTGGGGGGGGGCCGCAATCAGCCCCAGCATTTT.

The CDR3 sequence is CARSLLRDRGCNQPQHF. Written as DNA, the CDR3 is TGTGCCAGAAGCTTGTTACGGGACAGGGGATGCAATCAGCCCCAGCATTTT. The rearrangement links TRBV5-3 to TRBJ1-5, with 10 bases matching TRBD1. TRBV5-3 is an ORF; its function is uncertain. With V trimmed by 1 base and J by 2 bases, 6 bases remained unmatched. The CDR3 runs 17 residues.

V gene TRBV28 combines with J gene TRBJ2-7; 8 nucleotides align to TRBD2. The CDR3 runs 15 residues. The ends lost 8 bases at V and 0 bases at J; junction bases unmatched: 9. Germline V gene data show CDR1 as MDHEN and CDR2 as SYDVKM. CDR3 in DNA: TGTGCCAGCTGGGGGGGAGGGACTAGCTCCTACGAGCAGTACTTC. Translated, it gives CASWGGGTSSYEQYF.

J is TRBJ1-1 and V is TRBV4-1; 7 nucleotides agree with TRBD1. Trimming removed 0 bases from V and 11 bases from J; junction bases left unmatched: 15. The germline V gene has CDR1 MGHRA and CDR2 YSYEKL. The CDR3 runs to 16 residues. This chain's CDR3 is CASSQDGAGGKGWAFF. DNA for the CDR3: TGCGCCAGCAGCCAAGATGGGGCAGGGGGGAAAGGCTGGGCTTTCTTT.

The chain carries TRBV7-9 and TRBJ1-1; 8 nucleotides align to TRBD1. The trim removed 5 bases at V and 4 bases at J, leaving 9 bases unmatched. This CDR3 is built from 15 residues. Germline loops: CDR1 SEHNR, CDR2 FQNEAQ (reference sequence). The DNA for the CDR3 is TGTGCCAGCAGCCTGGGCCCGGACAGGGCCACTGAAGCTTTCTTT. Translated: CASSLGPDRATEAFF.

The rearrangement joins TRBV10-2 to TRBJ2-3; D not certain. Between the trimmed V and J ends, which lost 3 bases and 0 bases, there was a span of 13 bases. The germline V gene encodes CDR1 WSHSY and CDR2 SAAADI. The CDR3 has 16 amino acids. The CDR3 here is CASSEIEESSTDTQYF. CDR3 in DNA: TGCGCCAGCAGTGAAATCGAGGAGTCGAGCACAGATACGCAGTATTTT.

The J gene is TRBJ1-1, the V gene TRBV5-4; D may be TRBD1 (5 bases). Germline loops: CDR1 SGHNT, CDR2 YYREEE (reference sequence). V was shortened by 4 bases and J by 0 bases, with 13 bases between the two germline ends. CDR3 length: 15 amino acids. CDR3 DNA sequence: TGTGCCAGCAGCAGCGGGGGTCAGGTGAACACTGAAGCTTTCTTT. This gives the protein CASSSGGQVNTEAFF.

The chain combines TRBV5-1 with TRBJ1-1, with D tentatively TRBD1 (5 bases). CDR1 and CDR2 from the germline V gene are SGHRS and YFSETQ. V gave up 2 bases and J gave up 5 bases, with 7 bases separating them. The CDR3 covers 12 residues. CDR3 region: CASSLPGTEAFF. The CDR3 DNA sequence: TGCGCCAGCAGCTTACCAGGGACTGAAGCTTTCTTT. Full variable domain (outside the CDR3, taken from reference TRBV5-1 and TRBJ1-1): KAGVTQTPRYLIKTRGQQVTLSCSPISGHRSVSWYQQTPGQGLQFLFEYFSETQRNKGNFPGRFSGRQFSNSRSEMNVSTLELGDSALYLCASSLPGTEAFFGQGTRLTVV.

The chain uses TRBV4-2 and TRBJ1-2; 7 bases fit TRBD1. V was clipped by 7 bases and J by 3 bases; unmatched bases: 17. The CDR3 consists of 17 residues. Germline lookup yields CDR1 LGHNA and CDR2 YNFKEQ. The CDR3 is CASNPGGPGAVDYGYTF. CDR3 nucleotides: TGTGCCAGCAACCCAGGGGGGCCGGGGGCCGTTGACTATGGCTACACCTTC.

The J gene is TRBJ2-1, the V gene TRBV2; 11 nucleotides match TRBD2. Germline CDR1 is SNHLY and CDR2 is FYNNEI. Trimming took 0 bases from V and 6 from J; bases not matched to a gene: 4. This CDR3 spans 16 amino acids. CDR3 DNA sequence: TGTGCCAGCAGTGAAGCGGGGACTAGCGGCTTCAATGAGCAGTTCTTC. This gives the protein CASSEAGTSGFNEQFF.

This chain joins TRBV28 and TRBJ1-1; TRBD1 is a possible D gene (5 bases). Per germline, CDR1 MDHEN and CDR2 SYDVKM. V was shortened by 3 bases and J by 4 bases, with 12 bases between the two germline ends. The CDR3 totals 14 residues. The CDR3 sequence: CASSLAGRSTEAFF. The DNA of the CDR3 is TGTGCCAGCAGTTTGGCAGGGAGGTCCACTGAAGCTTTCTTT.

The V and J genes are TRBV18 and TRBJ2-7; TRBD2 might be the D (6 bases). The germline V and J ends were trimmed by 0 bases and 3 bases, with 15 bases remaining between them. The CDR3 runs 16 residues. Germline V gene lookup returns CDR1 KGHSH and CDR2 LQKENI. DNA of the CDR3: TGTGCCAGCTCACCACCTAGGCGGGGACCTCACTACGAGCAGTACTTC. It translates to CASSPPRRGPHYEQYF.

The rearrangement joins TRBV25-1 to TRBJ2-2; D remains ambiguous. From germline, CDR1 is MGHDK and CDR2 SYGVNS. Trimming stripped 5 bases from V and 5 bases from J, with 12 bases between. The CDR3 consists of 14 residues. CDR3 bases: TGTGCCAGCAGTCCTTCGACCGGGACCGGGGAGCTGTTTTTT. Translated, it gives CASSPSTGTGELFF.

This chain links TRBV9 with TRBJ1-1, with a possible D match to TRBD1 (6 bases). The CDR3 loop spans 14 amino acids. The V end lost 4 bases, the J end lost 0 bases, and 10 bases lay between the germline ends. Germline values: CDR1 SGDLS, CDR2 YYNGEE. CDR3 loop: CASSPGQLNTEAFF. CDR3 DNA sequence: TGTGCCAGCAGCCCCGGACAGTTGAACACTGAAGCTTTCTTT.

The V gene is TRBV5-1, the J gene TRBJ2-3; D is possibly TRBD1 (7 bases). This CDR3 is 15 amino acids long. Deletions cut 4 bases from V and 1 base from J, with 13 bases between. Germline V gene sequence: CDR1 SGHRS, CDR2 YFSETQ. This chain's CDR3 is CASSHRGGGTDTQYF. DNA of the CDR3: TGCGCCAGCAGCCACAGGGGCGGGGGCACAGATACGCAGTATTTT.

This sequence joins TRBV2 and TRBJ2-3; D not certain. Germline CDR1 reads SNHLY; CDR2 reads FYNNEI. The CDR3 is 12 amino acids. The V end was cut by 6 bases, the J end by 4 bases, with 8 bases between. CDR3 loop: CASSPGPDTQYF. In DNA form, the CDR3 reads TGTGCCAGCAGCCCTGGCCCAGATACGCAGTATTTT.

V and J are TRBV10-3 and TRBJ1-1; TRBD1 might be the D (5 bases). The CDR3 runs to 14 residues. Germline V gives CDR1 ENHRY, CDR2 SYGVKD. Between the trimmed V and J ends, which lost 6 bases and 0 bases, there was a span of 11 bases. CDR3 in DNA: TGTGCCATCAGCAGAGACAGCTTGAACACTGAAGCTTTCTTT. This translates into CAISRDSLNTEAFF.

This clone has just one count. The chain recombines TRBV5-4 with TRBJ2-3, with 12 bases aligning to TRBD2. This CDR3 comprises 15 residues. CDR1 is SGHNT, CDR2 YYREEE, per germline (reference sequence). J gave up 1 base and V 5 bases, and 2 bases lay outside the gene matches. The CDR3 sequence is CASSLAGGGTDTQYF. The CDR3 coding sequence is TGTGCCAGCAGTCTAGCGGGGGGGGGCACAGATACGCAGTATTTT.

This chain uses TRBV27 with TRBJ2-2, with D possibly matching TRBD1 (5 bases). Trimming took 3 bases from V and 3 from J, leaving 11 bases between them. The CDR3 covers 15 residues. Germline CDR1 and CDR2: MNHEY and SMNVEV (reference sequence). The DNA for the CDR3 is TGTGCCAGCAGTTTTAGCCAGGGCTACACCGGGGAGCTGTTTTTT. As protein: CASSFSQGYTGELFF.

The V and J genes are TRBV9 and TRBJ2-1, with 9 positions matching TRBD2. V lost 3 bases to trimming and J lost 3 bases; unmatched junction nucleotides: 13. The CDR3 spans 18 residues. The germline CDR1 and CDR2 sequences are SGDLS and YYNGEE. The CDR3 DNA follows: TGTGCCAGCAGCGGGGGGGGCCCCGGGACTAGCAGCTACAATGAGCAGTTCTTC. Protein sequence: CASSGGGPGTSSYNEQFF. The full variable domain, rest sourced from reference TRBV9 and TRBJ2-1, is DSGVTQTPKHLITATGQRVTLRCSPRSGDLSVYWYQQSLDQGLQFLIQYYNGEERAKGNILERFSAQQFPDLHSELNLSSLELGDSALYFCASSGGGPGTSSYNEQFFGPGTRLTVL.

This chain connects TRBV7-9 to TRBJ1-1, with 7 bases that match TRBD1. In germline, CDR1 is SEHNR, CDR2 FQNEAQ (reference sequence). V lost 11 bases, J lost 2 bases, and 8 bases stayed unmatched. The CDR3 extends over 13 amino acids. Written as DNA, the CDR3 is TGTGCCGGGAAACAGGGGTTAAACACTGAAGCTTTCTTT. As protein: CAGKQGLNTEAFF.

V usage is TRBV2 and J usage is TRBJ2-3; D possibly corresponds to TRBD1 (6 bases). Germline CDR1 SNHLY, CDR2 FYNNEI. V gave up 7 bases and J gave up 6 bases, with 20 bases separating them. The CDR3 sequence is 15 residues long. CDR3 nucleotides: TGTGCCAGCATCCAGGGACATCAGCGACCCGATACGCAGTATTTT. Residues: CASIQGHQRPDTQYF.

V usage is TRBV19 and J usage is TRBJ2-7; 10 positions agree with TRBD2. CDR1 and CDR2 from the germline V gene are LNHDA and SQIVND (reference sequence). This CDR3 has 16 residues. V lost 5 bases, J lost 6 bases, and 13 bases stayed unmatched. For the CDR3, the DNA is TGTGCCAGTAGTCCCCTGGGGCTAGCGGGAGTCCGCGAGCAGTACTTC. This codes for CASSPLGLAGVREQYF.

The CDR3 loop is CASRPQGFGEKLFF. DNA of the CDR3: TGTGCCAGCAGACCCCAGGGATTTGGAGAAAAACTGTTTTTT. This chain uses TRBV7-9 with TRBJ1-4, with D possibly matching TRBD1 (5 bases). CDR1 SEHNR and CDR2 FQNEAQ come from the germline V gene (reference sequence). CDR3 size: 14 residues. The ends were cut back, 6 bases at V and 8 bases at J, with 16 bases in the middle.

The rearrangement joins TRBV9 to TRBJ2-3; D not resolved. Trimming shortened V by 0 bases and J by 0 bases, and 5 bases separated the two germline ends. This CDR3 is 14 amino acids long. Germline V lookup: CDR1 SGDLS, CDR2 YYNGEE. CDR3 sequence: CASSVDPSTDTQYF. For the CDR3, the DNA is TGTGCCAGCAGCGTAGATCCTAGCACAGATACGCAGTATTTT.

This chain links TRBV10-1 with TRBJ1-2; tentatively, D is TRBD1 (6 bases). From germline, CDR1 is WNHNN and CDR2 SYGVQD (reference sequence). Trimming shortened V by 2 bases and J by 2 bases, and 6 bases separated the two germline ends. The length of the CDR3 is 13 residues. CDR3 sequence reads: CASSETGNYGYTF. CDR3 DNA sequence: TGCGCCAGCAGTGAGACAGGGAACTATGGCTACACCTTC.

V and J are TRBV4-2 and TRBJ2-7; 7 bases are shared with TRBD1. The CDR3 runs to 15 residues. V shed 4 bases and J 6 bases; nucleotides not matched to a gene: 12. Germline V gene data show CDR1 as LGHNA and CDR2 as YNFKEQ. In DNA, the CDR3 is TGTGCCAGCAGCCCGAAGGGACAGAGCCCCCTCGAGCAGTACTTC. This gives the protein CASSPKGQSPLEQYF.